This T cell receptor (beta chain) was sequenced for a study of cytomegalovirus exposure and HLA in healthy donors (TCRdb year 2017). Background for the entire study: In an earlier analysis of roughly 500 of the donors, less than 350 Gb of sequence data and roughly 100 million unique TCR beta sequences from 150 million to 200 million T cells were reported. Besides the first cohort of more than 650 subjects, a separate validation cohort made up of some 110 different subjects was used. Rather than using new phenotypic data, the later analysis identified candidate immune exposures from TCR beta sequences and from how often those sequences occurred across donors. A later genetic analysis took genome-wide SNP genotypes for about 55% of the roughly 670 donors and used that subset as a discovery cohort. Of the 398 genotyped donors, more than 75% were placed in the genetic ancestry cluster associated with self-reported Caucasian donors. Every repertoire in the discovery cohort had been generated on one and the same sequencing platform. Donor age, sex, ethnicity and CMV serostatus were compiled together with the repertoire data. A later analysis re-analyzed previously published TCR beta repertoires from roughly 630 donors and added high-resolution HLA genotyping to study TCR occurrence patterns. An earlier analysis of 500 to 750 of the donors applied high-throughput TCR beta sequencing to assess whether each TCR beta V gene segment acted as functional or pseudogenic. Roughly 5 DR-DQ haplotypes were handled as single units for association and clustering, since linkage in the cohort was strong. HLA typing included class I and class II loci at four-digit resolution. The number of donors typed differed by locus, with about 629-640 for A, B, C, DRB1 and DQB1, over 500 for DQA1, 606 for DPA1, and under 490 for DPB1. Across approximately 420 genotyped donors of the cohort, an average of about 250,000 unique TCR beta nucleotide sequences per donor were sequenced, and about a sixth of those sequences were non-productive. The study profiled the T cell repertoires of fewer than 850 subjects by immunosequencing and related them to cytomegalovirus serostatus. The aim of the study was to test whether cataloging public T cell receptors could identify signatures of past pathogen exposure. Approximately 310 gigabases of sequencing data and around 87 million unique TCR sequences were included in an early release covering roughly 600 HLA-typed donors. To predict cytomegalovirus infection status, the study brought together high-throughput TCR immunosequencing, statistical association of individual TCRs with disease status, and machine learning. Overall study outcomes, separate from this receptor: Several of the top co-occurrence clusters appeared to be linked to parvovirus B19, influenza, CMV and Epstein-Barr virus, according to a later analysis. In a later analysis, HLA-associated TCR beta chains showed more clonal expansion and lower generation probabilities than non-associated chains that were equally common. The sequencing pipeline was judged likely to have produced a cluster of highly shared sequence variants as a technical artifact. Because counts were too low, seventeen rarely observed V segments, including chromosome 9 orphons, were left out of the earlier analysis of a few hundred of the donors. At a false discovery rate of 0.05, a later analysis linked some 18,000 TCR beta sequences to specific HLA alleles. A later analysis found that most CMV-associated TCR beta chains appeared HLA-restricted, with HLA associations seemingly driven largely by CMV exposure. Most TCR sequences were observed very rarely across donors, whereas some public TCRs were present in many individuals. Assigning TCR associations to individual alleles was difficult when HLA alleles, especially DR and DQ, strongly co-occurred. In a later analysis, the rate of TCR association differed among HLA loci, with DRB1 alleles having the most associated TCRs and HLA-C alleles having the fewest. The study gave a list of under 200 TCR beta chains associated with cytomegalovirus. The cohort was sequenced for TCR beta chains only, and without alpha or paired-chain data the features that could be detected were limited. Presence/absence analyses assumed roughly uniform sequencing depth across donors, an assumption that may not hold. Correlated functional status among segregating V segments might reflect linkage disequilibrium, but an unknown experimental factor could not be ruled out. Three of the identified cytomegalovirus-associated TCR beta chains were confirmed in vitro to be specific for cytomegalovirus antigens. Because HLA typing was unavailable for some donors at each locus, only the typed subset was used in association tests. The authors suggested that the approach could potentially be generalized to other disease states and immunological phenotypes. In both the original and validation cohorts, the classifier was reported to diagnose cytomegalovirus status with high specificity and sensitivity. In a later genetic analysis, fewer N-insertions in productive TCRs were reported among donors in an Asian-associated ancestry cluster than the approximately 670-donor mean. For the cohort, immune exposure information was limited to CMV serostatus. In a later genetic analysis, a missense DCLRE1C variant was associated with V-gene and J-gene trimming of TCR beta chains, and the association was replicated in an independent cohort. Because the 87-base-pair reads could not distinguish some IMGT-functional V segments, including TRBV6-2 and TRBV6-3, those segments were excluded. A further reported finding was that TCR beta sequences accurately predicted the HLA-A and HLA-B alleles for most subjects in the first cohort. In an earlier analysis of roughly 560 of the donors, most TCR beta V segments were observed in productive rearrangements about 87% or about 30% of the time, broadly matching IMGT annotations.

From a lookup of the germline V gene, CDR1 and CDR2 are SQVTM and ANQGSEA. From V the trimming removes 7 bases and from J it removes 4 bases, while the gene matches leave 4 bases of the junction unaccounted for. Taken from cysteine to phenylalanine, the CDR3 has 12 residues. CDR3 DNA only is kept here, 36 bases in frame from base 1. The cohort comprised approximately 700 healthy bone marrow donors. At the time of sampling, every cohort member was nominally healthy, though immune exposures that went unrecorded were likely present. The donor tested CMV seronegative, placing the donor among the 350 or so seronegative members of the cohort. A peripheral blood sample was collected from each donor, and TCR beta sequencing was performed on peripheral blood mononuclear cells. Genomic DNA extraction from the blood cell samples was performed with the Qiagen DNeasy Blood Extraction Kit. Libraries came from the immunoSEQ multiplex PCR assay. For the multiplex PCR, a mixture combining 60 forward primers for TCR Vbeta segments and 13 reverse primers for TCR Jbeta segments was used. The CDR3 region of rearranged TCR beta genes was amplified from genomic DNA with a multiplex PCR assay. The amplified TCR beta libraries were sequenced on the Illumina HiSeq System as 87-base-pair reads. Turning to the authors' computational methods: Across the 600 to 700 repertoires, a later analysis counted about 81 million unique TCR beta chains, approximately 10 million of which were shared by at least two donors. To remove PCR and sequencing errors, raw reads were error-corrected and collapsed into unique sequences using a nearest-neighbor algorithm that merged closely related sequences. CDR3 sequences were aligned to IMGT reference sequences to assign V, D and J gene segments. For a sequence to be retained, a match of at least six nucleotides to both a V gene segment and a J gene segment was required. A rearrangement was called productive if the CDR3 had no stop codons and remained in frame with V and J, and every other rearrangement was called non-productive. Following IMGT convention, CDR3 was defined as the stretch from the second conserved V-encoded cysteine up to the conserved J-encoded phenylalanine. The earlier analysis of 587 of the donors excluded sequences that lacked an unambiguous match to a single V gene segment. In an earlier analysis of about 590 of the donors, a V segment was called functional when productive rearrangements were above 56.7%, and segregating when the standard deviation between donors exceeded 5%. A statistical classification framework was built for diagnosing cytomegalovirus status from the catalog of TCR beta chain sequences. A later analysis assigned V and J genes by comparing TCR nucleotide sequences with IMGT/GENE-DB human TR gene sequences. Using the TCRdist pipeline, a later analysis assigned CDR3 sequences along with most-parsimonious VDJ recombination scenarios. In a later analysis, each TCR beta chain was defined by its CDR3 amino acid sequence together with its V-gene family, and reads lacking a unique V-gene family were excluded. In a later analysis, approximately 590 highly shared, low-generation-probability nucleotide sequences were removed to address suspected cross-contamination and a sequencing artifact. For each public chain, a later analysis derived a clonal expansion index from normalized ranks of inferred template counts within each repertoire. In a later analysis, generation probabilities were computed using a VDJ recombination model fitted to out-of-frame rearrangements, and the results were checked against IGoR. Hypergeometric tests were used in a later analysis to score TCR-TCR, TCR-HLA and TCR-CMV co-occurrence, with a repertoire-size bias correction applied to the TCR pairs. In a later analysis, false discovery rates were estimated by permuting HLA or CMV assignments 20 times. In a later analysis, co-occurring TCRs were grouped using DBSCAN, with TCRdist sequence similarity added in when clustering inside HLA-allele-positive subsets. Co-occurrence clustering excluded repertoires with fewer than 30,000 or more than 120,000 public chains, plus five with anomalous nucleotide sharing. TCRdb carries this immuneACCESS record with in-frame sequences only. Its versions omit some clonotypes, under half of them owing to an unresolved V gene in the studies checked, with the rest unexplained. That table furnishes V, J and clone size, whereas the DNA furnished D and trimming. Present in this sample are some 130,000 clones, roughly 79% of which were seen just once. The ten largest account for around 1.9% of the sample.

Points on this clone: Which antigen it targets is not known. No clone much larger than this one lies a single base away; base qualities are absent.

This TCR was sampled from a woman in her forties in good health and CMV-seronegative. Material: PBMCs. The chain is made from TRBV29-1 and TRBJ2-3; a stretch of 8 junction bases matches TRBD1. The base sequence is TGCAGCGGCGACAGGGGTGCAGATACGCAGTATTTT. Its protein reads: CSGDRGADTQYF.